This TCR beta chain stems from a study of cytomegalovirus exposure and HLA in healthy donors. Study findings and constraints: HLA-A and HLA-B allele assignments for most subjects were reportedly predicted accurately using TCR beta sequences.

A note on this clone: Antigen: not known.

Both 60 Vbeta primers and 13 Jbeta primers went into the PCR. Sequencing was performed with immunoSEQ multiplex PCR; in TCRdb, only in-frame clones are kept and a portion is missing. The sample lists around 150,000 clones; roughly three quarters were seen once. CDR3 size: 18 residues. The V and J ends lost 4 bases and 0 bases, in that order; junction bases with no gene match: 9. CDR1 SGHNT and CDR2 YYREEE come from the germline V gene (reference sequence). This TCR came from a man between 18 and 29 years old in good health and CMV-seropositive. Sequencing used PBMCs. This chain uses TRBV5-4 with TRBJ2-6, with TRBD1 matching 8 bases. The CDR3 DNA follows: TGTGCCAGCAGCCCGACAGGGGCGACGTACTCTGGGGCCAACGTCCTGACTTTC. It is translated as CASSPTGATYSGANVLTF.